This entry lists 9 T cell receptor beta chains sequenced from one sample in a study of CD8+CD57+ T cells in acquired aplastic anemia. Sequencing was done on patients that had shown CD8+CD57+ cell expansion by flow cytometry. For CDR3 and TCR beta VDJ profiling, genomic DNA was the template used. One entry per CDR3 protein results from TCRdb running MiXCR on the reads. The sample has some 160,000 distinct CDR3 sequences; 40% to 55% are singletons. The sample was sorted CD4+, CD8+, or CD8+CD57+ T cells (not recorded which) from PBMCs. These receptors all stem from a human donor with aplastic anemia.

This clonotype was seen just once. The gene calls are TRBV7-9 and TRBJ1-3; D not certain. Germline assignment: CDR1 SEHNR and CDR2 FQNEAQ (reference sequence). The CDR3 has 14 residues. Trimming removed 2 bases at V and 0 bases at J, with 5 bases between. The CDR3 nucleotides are TGTGCCAGCAGCTTACAGGCCTCTGGAAACACCATATATTTT. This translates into CASSLQASGNTIYF.

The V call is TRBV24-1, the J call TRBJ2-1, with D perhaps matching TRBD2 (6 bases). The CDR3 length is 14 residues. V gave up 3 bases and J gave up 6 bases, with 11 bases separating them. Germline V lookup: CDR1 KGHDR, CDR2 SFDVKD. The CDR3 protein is CATSDNAGFNEQFF. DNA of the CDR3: TGTGCCACCAGTGATAATGCGGGGTTCAATGAGCAGTTCTTC.

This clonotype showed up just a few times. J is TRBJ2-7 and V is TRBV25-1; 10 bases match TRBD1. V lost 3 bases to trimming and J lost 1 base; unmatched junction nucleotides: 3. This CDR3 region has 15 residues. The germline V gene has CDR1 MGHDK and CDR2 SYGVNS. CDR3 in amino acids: CASSDPGQGSYEQYF. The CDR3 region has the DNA TGTGCCAGCAGTGATCCGGGACAGGGGTCCTACGAGCAGTACTTC.

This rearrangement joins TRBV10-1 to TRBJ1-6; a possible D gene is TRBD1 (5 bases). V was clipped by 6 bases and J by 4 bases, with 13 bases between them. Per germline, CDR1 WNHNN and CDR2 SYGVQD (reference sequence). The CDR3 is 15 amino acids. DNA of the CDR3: TGCGCCAGCAGCGACACGGGGGGGTATAATTCACCCCTCCACTTT. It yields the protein CASSDTGGYNSPLHF.

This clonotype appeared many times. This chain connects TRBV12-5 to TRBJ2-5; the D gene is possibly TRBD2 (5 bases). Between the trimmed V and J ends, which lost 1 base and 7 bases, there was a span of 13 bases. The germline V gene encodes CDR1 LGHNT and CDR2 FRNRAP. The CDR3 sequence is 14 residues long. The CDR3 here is CASGLEPPAGTQYF. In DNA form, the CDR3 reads TGTGCTAGTGGTTTGGAGCCCCCCGCGGGGACCCAGTACTTC.

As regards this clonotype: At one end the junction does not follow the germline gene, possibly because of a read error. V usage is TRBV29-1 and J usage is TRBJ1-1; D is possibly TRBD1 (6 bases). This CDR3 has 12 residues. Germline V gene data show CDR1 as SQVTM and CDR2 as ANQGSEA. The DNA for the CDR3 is TGCAGCGCCGGAGGACAGAACACTGAGGCTTTCTTT. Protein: CSAGGQNTEAFF.

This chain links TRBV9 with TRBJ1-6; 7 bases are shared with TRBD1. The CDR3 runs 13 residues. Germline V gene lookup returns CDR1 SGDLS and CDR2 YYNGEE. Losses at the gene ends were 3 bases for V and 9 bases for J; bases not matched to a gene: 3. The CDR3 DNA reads TGTGCCAGCAGCGAAGGGACAGTTTCACCCCTCCACTTT. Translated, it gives CASSEGTVSPLHF.

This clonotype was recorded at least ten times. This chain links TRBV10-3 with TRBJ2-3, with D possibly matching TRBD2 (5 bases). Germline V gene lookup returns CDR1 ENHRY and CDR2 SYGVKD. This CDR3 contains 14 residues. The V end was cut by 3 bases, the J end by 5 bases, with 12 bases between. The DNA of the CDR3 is TGTGCCATCAGTGACCGGGGTGGCGAAGATACGCAGTATTTT. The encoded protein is CAISDRGGEDTQYF.

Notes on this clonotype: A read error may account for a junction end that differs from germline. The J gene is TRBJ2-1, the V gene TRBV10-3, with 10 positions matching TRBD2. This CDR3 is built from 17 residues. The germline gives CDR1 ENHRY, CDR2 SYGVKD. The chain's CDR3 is CASSSILVSGRANEQFF. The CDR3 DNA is TGTGCCAGCAGTTCCATCCTCGTGAGCGGGAGGGCCAATGAGCAGTTCTTC.